Described below is a single TCR beta chain sequence and its context. Only one count was recorded for this clone. This clone's antigen is unknown. The record has no base qualities; no much larger clone is one base away. In the germline V gene, CDR1 corresponds to MNHEY and CDR2 to SVGAGI. The germline V end is reduced by 6 bases and the J end by 4 bases; junction bases left unmatched: 5. Including cysteine and phenylalanine, the CDR3 has 14 amino acids. The CDR3 DNA has 42 bases and is translated from base 1. Donors were healthy humans. The data are from a study of T cell repertoires and Cas9 in healthy adults (dated by TCRdb to about 2018). A note on the overall study: Multi-effector potency, cytotoxicity and lineage determination within the CD4 and CD8 compartments were characterized for SpCas9-reactive T cells. This study looked at whether people already carry T cell immunity to the Streptococcus pyogenes Cas9 nuclease (SpCas9), the enzyme used in CRISPR gene editing.

To prepare the library, the immunoSEQ multiplex PCR assay was applied. The clones in this table, taken by TCRdb from immuneACCESS, are in-frame only. Not every clone is retained; where verified, under half of the shortfall comes from an unresolved V gene, and the cause of the rest is unknown. The sample includes more than 13,000 clones, with approximately 91% observed a single time. The top ten constitute approximately 2.1% of the sample. What the research found in general, with its limitations: SpCas9-reactive regulatory T cells were reported to mitigate proliferation and function of SpCas9-reactive effector T cells in vitro.

This clonotype was sampled from a human donor in good health. The specimen was Tregs (CD4+, CD25+, CD127-, CD137-, CD154-) from PBMCs; culture status not recorded. This chain joins TRBV6-5 to TRBJ1-5; TRBD1 lines up with 8 middle nucleotides. The CDR3 protein sequence reads: CASRRTGTNQPQHF. The DNA reads TGTGCCAGCAGGCGGACAGGGACAAATCAGCCCCAGCATTTT.